This TCR beta chain was obtained from a study of blood T cell repertoires in COVID-19. Trimming took 3 bases from V and 2 from J, leaving 15 bases between them. This CDR3 comprises 15 residues. Germline V gene lookup returns CDR1 SGHTS and CDR2 YDEGEE. Participant ages covered about 18 to 95 years across about two dozen US areas. Assignments of participants to cohorts depended upon their own reported clinical history. As processed by the authors: Counts of nucleated cells, estimated from reference gene primer amplification, were obtained. The table came from immunoSEQ multiplex PCR; TCRdb's copy has only in-frame clones and leaves some out. V, J and clone size were drawn from that table, and D and trimming were deduced from the DNA. In the table there are roughly 180,000 clones, roughly 82% of which are singletons.

This clonotype originated in a man aged 35 to 55 who had recovered from COVID-19. The V and J genes are TRBV5-8 and TRBJ2-7, with D perhaps matching TRBD1 (5 bases). Sequencing used PBMCs or T cells enriched from blood (not recorded which). The DNA of the CDR3 is TGTGCCAGCAGCTCTTCAGGGCTATTTGCCTACGAGCAGTACGTC. Translating it yields CASSSSGLFAYEQYV.